These T cell receptor beta chains were read from a single sample in a study of shared clonotypes between healthy human individuals. The repertoire was sequenced with immunoSEQ multiplex PCR; TCRdb's copy has only in-frame clones and lacks some. The table lists about 600,000 clones, 97% of them singletons. Sequenced sample: naive CD4+ T cells sorted from blood. All receptors derive from a young woman in good health. CDR3s include the opening cysteine and the closing phenylalanine or tryptophan. D genes are given only for firm matches. Not all rows give a size; the values are once, few, many and, for expanded clones, a class.

CDR3 length: 14
clone size: .
V gene: TRBV7-2
J gene: TRBJ2-7
D gene: TRBD2
CDR3 protein: CASSLSASGYEQYF
CDR3 DNA: TGTGCCAGCAGCTTAAGTGCTAGCGGCTACGAGCAGTACTTC

CDR3 length: 14
clone size: once
V gene: TRBV10-1
J gene: TRBJ2-2
D gene: TRBD2
CDR3 protein: CASRGTSGSGELFF
CDR3 DNA: TGCGCCAGCAGAGGGACTAGCGGGTCCGGGGAGCTGTTTTTT

CDR3 length: 14
clone size: .
V gene: TRBV28
J gene: TRBJ2-5
D gene: .
CDR3 protein: CASTEAGPRETQYF
CDR3 DNA: TGTGCCAGCACCGAGGCGGGACCGAGAGAGACCCAGTACTTC

CDR3 length: 12
clone size: .
V gene: TRBV6-6
J gene: TRBJ2-3
D gene: .
CDR3 protein: CASSYGAMTQYF
CDR3 DNA: TGTGCCAGCAGTTACGGGGCCATGACGCAGTATTTT

CDR3 length: 15
clone size: .
V gene: TRBV2
J gene: TRBJ2-7
D gene: .
CDR3 protein: CASKHPGLRSYEQYF
CDR3 DNA: TGTGCCAGCAAGCACCCCGGACTACGCTCCTACGAGCAGTACTTC

CDR3 length: 14
clone size: .
V gene: TRBV6-6
J gene: TRBJ1-3
D gene: .
CDR3 protein: CATLGAESGNTIYF
CDR3 DNA: TGTGCCACCTTAGGGGCCGAATCTGGAAACACCATATATTTT

CDR3 length: 15
clone size: .
V gene: TRBV18
J gene: TRBJ1-2
D gene: TRBD1
CDR3 protein: CASSPTDRGDYGYTF
CDR3 DNA: TGTGCCAGCTCCCCGACGGACAGGGGGGACTATGGCTACACCTTC

CDR3 length: 16
clone size: .
V gene: TRBV9
J gene: TRBJ2-7
D gene: TRBD2
CDR3 protein: CASSVEGSGSSYEQYF
CDR3 DNA: TGTGCCAGCAGCGTAGAGGGTAGCGGGAGCTCCTACGAGCAGTACTTC

CDR3 length: 13
clone size: few
V gene: TRBV4-1
J gene: TRBJ1-5
D gene: .
CDR3 protein: CASSPTDHQPQHF
CDR3 DNA: TGCGCCAGCAGCCCTACCGACCATCAGCCCCAGCATTTT

CDR3 length: 18
clone size: .
V gene: TRBV2
J gene: TRBJ2-1
D gene: .
CDR3 protein: CASSQSGSSGSRGNEQFF
CDR3 DNA: TGTGCCAGCAGTCAGAGTGGGAGTAGCGGTTCCAGGGGCAATGAGCAGTTCTTC

CDR3 length: 16
clone size: .
V gene: TRBV27
J gene: TRBJ1-4
D gene: TRBD1
CDR3 protein: CASSPAQGATNEKLFF
CDR3 DNA: TGTGCCAGCAGTCCGGCACAGGGGGCAACTAATGAAAAACTGTTTTTT

CDR3 length: 15
clone size: .
V gene: TRBV28
J gene: TRBJ1-4
D gene: TRBD1
CDR3 protein: CASSFEGARSEKLFF
CDR3 DNA: TGTGCCAGCAGTTTTGAGGGGGCGCGATCAGAAAAACTGTTTTTT

CDR3 length: 14
clone size: .
V gene: TRBV6-1
J gene: TRBJ2-6
D gene: .
CDR3 protein: CASTRDPGANVLTF
CDR3 DNA: TGTGCCAGCACGAGGGACCCTGGGGCCAACGTCCTGACTTTC

CDR3 length: 16
clone size: .
V gene: TRBV18
J gene: TRBJ2-1
D gene: TRBD2
CDR3 protein: CASSPRAGDSYNEQFF
CDR3 DNA: TGTGCCAGCTCACCCCGAGCGGGAGACTCTTACAATGAGCAGTTCTTC

CDR3 length: 15
clone size: .
V gene: TRBV11-2
J gene: TRBJ2-1
D gene: TRBD2
CDR3 protein: CASSSGLASYNEQFF
CDR3 DNA: TGTGCCAGCAGTTCCGGACTAGCGTCTTACAATGAGCAGTTCTTC

CDR3 length: 15
clone size: .
V gene: TRBV2
J gene: TRBJ1-1
D gene: TRBD1
CDR3 protein: CASSNQGGGNTEAFF
CDR3 DNA: TGTGCCAGCAGTAATCAGGGAGGGGGCAACACTGAAGCTTTCTTT

CDR3 length: 15
clone size: .
V gene: TRBV6-6
J gene: TRBJ1-6
D gene: TRBD1
CDR3 protein: CASSFRDRGDSPLHF
CDR3 DNA: TGTGCCAGCAGTTTCCGGGACAGGGGTGACTCACCCCTCCACTTT

CDR3 length: 15
clone size: once
V gene: TRBV14
J gene: TRBJ2-7
D gene: .
CDR3 protein: CASSQIQGLSYEQYF
CDR3 DNA: TGTGCCAGCAGCCAAATTCAGGGTCTTTCCTACGAGCAGTACTTC

CDR3 length: 13
clone size: .
V gene: TRBV27
J gene: TRBJ2-7
D gene: .
CDR3 protein: CASIPASGNEQYF
CDR3 DNA: TGTGCCAGCATCCCCGCCTCGGGGAACGAGCAGTACTTC

CDR3 length: 15
clone size: .
V gene: TRBV28
J gene: TRBJ2-5
D gene: TRBD2
CDR3 protein: CASSTTSGNQETQYF
CDR3 DNA: TGTGCCAGCAGCACGACTAGCGGTAACCAAGAGACCCAGTACTTC

CDR3 length: 14
clone size: .
V gene: TRBV4-1
J gene: TRBJ1-2
D gene: TRBD1
CDR3 protein: CASSQGGGAGGYTF
CDR3 DNA: TGCGCCAGCAGCCAAGGAGGGGGCGCCGGGGGCTACACCTTC

CDR3 length: 13
clone size: .
V gene: TRBV6-4
J gene: TRBJ1-5
D gene: .
CDR3 protein: CASSLQVDQPQHF
CDR3 DNA: TGTGCCAGCAGTCTCCAGGTAGATCAGCCCCAGCATTTT

CDR3 length: 14
clone size: .
V gene: TRBV6-5
J gene: TRBJ1-5
D gene: .
CDR3 protein: CASSYSRSNQPQHF
CDR3 DNA: TGTGCCAGCAGTTACTCGCGGAGCAATCAGCCCCAGCATTTT

CDR3 length: 12
clone size: .
V gene: TRBV10-3
J gene: TRBJ2-7
D gene: .
CDR3 protein: CATRDLLGEQYF
CDR3 DNA: TGTGCCACCCGGGACTTACTGGGCGAGCAGTACTTC

CDR3 length: 13
clone size: .
V gene: TRBV10-3
J gene: TRBJ2-3
D gene: .
CDR3 protein: CAIALGTTDTQYF
CDR3 DNA: TGTGCCATAGCCTTGGGTACCACAGATACGCAGTATTTT

CDR3 length: 18
clone size: .
V gene: TRBV9
J gene: TRBJ2-6
D gene: TRBD2
CDR3 protein: CASSVASGSRVGANVLTF
CDR3 DNA: TGTGCCAGCAGCGTAGCTAGCGGGAGTCGAGTTGGGGCCAACGTCCTGACTTTC

CDR3 length: 13
clone size: .
V gene: TRBV29-1
J gene: TRBJ2-7
D gene: TRBD2
CDR3 protein: CSVRHSGSYEQYF
CDR3 DNA: TGCAGCGTGAGGCATAGCGGGAGTTACGAGCAGTACTTC

CDR3 length: 16
clone size: .
V gene: TRBV10-3
J gene: TRBJ2-7
D gene: .
CDR3 protein: CAISYGRGGTSYEQYF
CDR3 DNA: TGTGCCATCAGTTACGGGAGAGGCGGGACCTCATACGAGCAGTACTTC

CDR3 length: 14
clone size: .
V gene: TRBV11-2
J gene: TRBJ1-1
D gene: TRBD1
CDR3 protein: CASSRTGGHTEAFF
CDR3 DNA: TGTGCCAGCAGCAGAACAGGGGGGCACACTGAAGCTTTCTTT

CDR3 length: 15
clone size: .
V gene: TRBV7-7
J gene: TRBJ2-1
D gene: .
CDR3 protein: CASSVVAGSHNEQFF
CDR3 DNA: TGTGCCAGCAGCGTTGTTGCAGGGAGCCACAATGAGCAGTTCTTC

CDR3 length: 17
clone size: .
V gene: TRBV19
J gene: TRBJ2-1
D gene: .
CDR3 protein: CASSKGLLKGLYNEQFF
CDR3 DNA: TGTGCCAGTAGCAAAGGACTTCTAAAGGGTTTATACAATGAGCAGTTCTTC